This TCR beta chain is from a study of blood T cell repertoires in COVID-19. The overall study: Researchers got acute and convalescent COVID-19 samples from the United States, Italy and Spain. The analysed material was cDNA or gDNA that came from T cells, B-cell-depleted T cells, or PBMCs.

As handled by the study authors: Estimates of nucleated cell counts were drawn from the amplification of reference gene primers. Assay: immunoSEQ multiplex PCR; the TCRdb copy retains only in-frame clones and omits some. That table supplies the V and J calls and clone size; D and trimming were determined from the DNA. The data contain about 59,000 clones, 70% to 85% of them singletons. V was shortened by 1 base and J by 5 bases, with 12 bases between the two germline ends. This CDR3 has 15 residues. The V gene's germline CDR1 is SGHRS and CDR2 YFSETQ. V gene TRBV5-1 combines with J gene TRBJ2-2; D might be TRBD1 (6 bases). The sequenced sample was peripheral blood. This clonotype was obtained from a man aged 55 to 70 with acute or convalescent COVID-19. The CDR3, as DNA: TGCGCCAGCAGCTTGTCAGGGGTTAAAACCGGGGAGCTGTTTTTT. Amino acid sequence: CASSLSGVKTGELFF.